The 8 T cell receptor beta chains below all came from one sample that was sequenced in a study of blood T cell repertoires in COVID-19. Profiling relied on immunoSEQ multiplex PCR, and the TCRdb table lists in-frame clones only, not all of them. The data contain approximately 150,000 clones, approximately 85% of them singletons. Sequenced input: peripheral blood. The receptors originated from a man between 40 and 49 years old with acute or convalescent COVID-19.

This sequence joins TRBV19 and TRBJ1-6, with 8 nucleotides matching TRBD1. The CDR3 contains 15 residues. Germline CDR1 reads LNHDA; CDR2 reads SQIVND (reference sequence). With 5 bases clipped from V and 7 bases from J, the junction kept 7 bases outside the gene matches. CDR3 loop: CASSPWTGPNSPLHF. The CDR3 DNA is TGTGCCAGTAGTCCGTGGACAGGGCCAAATTCACCCCTCCACTTT.

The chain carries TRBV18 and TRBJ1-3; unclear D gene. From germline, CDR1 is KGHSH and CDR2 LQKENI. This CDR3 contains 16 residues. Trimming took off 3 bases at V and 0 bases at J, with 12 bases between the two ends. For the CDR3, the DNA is TGTGCCAGCTCACCGAGTCCGCCCGTCTCTGGAAACACCATATATTTT. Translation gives CASSPSPPVSGNTIYF. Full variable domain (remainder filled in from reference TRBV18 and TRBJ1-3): NAGVMQNPRHLVRRRGQEARLRCSPMKGHSHVYWYRQLPEEGLKFMVYLQKENIIDESGMPKERFSAEFPKEGPSILRIQQVVRGDSAAYFCASSPSPPVSGNTIYFGEGSWLTVV.

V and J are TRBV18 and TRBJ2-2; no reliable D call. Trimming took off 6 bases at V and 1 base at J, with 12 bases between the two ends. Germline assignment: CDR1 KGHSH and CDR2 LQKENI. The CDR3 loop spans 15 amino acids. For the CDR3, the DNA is TGTGCCAGCTCCCCAGACATCGGGAACACCGGGGAGCTGTTTTTT. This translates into CASSPDIGNTGELFF.

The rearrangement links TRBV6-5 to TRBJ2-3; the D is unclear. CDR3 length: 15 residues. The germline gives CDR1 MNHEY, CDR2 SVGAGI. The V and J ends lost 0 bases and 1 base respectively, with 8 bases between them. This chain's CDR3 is CASSYSWARTDTQYF. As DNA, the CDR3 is TGTGCCAGCAGTTACTCGTGGGCCCGCACAGATACGCAGTATTTT.

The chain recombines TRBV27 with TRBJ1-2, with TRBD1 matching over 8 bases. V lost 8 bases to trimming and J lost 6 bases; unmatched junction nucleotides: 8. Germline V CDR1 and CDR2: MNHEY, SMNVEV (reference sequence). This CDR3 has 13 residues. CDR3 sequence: CASRPLDRDGYTF. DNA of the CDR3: TGTGCCAGCCGTCCCCTGGACAGGGATGGCTACACCTTC.

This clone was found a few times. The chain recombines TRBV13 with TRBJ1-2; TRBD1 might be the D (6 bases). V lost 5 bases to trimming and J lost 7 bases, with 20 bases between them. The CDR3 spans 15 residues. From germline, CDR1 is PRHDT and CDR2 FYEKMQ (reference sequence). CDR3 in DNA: TGTGCCAGCAGCCCCCAGGGCGGGGGGCCTCGTGGCTACACCTTC. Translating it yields CASSPQGGGPRGYTF.

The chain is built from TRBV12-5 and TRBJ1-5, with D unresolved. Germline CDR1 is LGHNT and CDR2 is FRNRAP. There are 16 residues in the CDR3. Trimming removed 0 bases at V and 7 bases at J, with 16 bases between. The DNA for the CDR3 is TGTGCTAGTGGTTTGGTACTTGAAAGAACCGCCCAGCCCCAGCATTTT. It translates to CASGLVLERTAQPQHF.

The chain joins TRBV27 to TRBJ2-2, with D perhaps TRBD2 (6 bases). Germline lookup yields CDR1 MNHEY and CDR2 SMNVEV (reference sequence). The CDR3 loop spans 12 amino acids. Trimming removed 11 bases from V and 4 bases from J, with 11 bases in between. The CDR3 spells CARRGGTGELFF. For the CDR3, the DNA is TGTGCCCGGCGGGGCGGCACCGGGGAGCTGTTTTTT.